This section outlines one TCR beta chain sequence together with its context. What it recognizes is unknown. Assay: immunoSEQ multiplex PCR; the TCRdb copy retains only in-frame clones and omits some. The data show thousands of clones, with roughly 79% seen just once and more than 8% held by the top ten. This sample is drawn from a study of immune evolution from preneoplasia to lung adenocarcinoma. Whole-study findings and limits: Top clone share appeared to fall from AAH through AIS, MIA, adenocarcinoma.

The CDR3 runs to 15 residues. Deletions cut 6 bases from V and 0 bases from J, with 12 bases between. The germline V gene has CDR1 SEHNR and CDR2 FQNEAQ (reference sequence). Between about 2014 and 2018, patients underwent resection in Japan or China. Each case's diagnosis was confirmed by two pathologists on H&E. The origin of this receptor is an older donor with lung adenocarcinoma. The source material was FFPE adjacent normal lung tissue. V usage is TRBV7-9 and J usage is TRBJ1-3; D gene ambiguous. Written as DNA, the CDR3 is TGTGCCAGCAGTTCGGGAGTCCTCTCTGGAAACACCATATATTTT. It specifies CASSSGVLSGNTIYF.